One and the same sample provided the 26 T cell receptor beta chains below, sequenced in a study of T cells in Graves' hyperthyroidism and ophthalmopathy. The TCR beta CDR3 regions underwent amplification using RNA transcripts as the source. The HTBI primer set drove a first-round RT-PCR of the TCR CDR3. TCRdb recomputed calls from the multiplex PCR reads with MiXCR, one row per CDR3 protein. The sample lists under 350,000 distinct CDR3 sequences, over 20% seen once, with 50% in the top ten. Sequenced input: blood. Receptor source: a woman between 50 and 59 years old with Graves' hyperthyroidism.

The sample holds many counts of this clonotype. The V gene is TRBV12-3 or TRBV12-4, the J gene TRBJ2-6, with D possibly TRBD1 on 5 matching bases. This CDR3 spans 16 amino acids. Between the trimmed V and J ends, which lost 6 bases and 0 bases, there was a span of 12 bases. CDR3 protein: CASSADSPSGANVLTF. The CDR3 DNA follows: TGTGCCAGCAGCGCCGACAGTCCCTCTGGGGCCAACGTCCTGACTTTC.

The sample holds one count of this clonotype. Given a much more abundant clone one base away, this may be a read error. CDR3 bases: TGTGCCAGCAGTCCACGGGGGGGGCGAATAGCCAAAAACATTCAGTACTTC. Encoded protein: CASSPRGGRIAKNIQYF. J is TRBJ2-4 and V is TRBV6-2 or TRBV6-3, with 8 bases fitting TRBD2. Germline loops: CDR1 MNHEY, CDR2 SVGEGT. Trimming at V came to 5 bases and at J to 0 bases, leaving 9 bases not matched to a gene. This CDR3 has 17 amino acids.

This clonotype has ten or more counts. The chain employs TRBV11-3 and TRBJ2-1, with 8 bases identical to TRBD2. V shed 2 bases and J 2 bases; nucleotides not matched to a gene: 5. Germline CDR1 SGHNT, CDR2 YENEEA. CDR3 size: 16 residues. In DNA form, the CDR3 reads TGTGCCAGCAGCTTACGGAGCGGGGGAACCTACAATGAGCAGTTCTTC. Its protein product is CASSLRSGGTYNEQFF.

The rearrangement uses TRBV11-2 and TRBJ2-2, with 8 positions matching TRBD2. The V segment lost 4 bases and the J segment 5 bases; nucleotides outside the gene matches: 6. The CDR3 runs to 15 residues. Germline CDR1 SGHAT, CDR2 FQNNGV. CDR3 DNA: TGTGCCAGCAGCTCCCTAGCGGGCGCAACCGGGGAGCTGTTTTTT. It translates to CASSSLAGATGELFF.

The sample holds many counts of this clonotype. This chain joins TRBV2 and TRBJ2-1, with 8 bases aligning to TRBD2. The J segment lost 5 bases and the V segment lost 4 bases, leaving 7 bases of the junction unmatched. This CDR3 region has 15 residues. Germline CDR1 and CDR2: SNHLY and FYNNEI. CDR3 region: CASSARTSHNNEQFF. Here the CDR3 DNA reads TGTGCCAGCAGTGCCCGGACTAGCCATAACAATGAGCAGTTCTTC.

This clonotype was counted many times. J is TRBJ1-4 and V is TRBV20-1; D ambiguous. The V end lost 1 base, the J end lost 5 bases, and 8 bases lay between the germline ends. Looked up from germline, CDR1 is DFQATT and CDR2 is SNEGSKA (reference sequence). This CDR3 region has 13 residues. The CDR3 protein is CSARVTRNEKLFF. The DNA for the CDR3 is TGCAGTGCTAGAGTGACACGGAATGAAAAACTGTTTTTT.

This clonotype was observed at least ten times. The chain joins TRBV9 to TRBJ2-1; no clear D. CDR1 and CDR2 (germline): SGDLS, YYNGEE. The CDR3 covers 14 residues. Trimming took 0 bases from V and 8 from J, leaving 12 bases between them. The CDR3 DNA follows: TGTGCCAGCAGCGTAGCTACTGGTGGGCATGAGCAGTTCTTC. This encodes CASSVATGGHEQFF.

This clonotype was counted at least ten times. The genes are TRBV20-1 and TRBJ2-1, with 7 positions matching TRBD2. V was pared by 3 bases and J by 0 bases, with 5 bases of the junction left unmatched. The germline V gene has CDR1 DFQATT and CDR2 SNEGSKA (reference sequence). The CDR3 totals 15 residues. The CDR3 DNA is TGCAGTGCTAGGGTAGCGGGTTTCTCCTACAATGAGCAGTTCTTC. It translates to CSARVAGFSYNEQFF.

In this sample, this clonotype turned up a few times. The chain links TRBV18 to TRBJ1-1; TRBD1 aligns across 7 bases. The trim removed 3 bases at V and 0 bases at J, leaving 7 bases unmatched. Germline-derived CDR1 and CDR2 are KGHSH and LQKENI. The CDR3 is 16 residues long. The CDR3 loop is CASSPQTGYVNTEAFF. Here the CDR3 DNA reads TGTGCCAGCTCACCTCAGACAGGGTACGTGAACACTGAAGCTTTCTTT.

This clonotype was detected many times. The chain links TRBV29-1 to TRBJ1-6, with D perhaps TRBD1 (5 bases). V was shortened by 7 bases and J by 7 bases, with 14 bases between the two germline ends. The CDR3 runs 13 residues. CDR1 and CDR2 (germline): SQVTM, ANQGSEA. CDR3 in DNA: TGCAGCGGCCGGGACGGAGAGAATTCACCCCTCCACTTT. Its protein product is CSGRDGENSPLHF. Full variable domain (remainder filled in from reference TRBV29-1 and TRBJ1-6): SAVISQKPSRDICQRGTSLTIQCQVDSQVTMMFWYRQQPGQSLTLIATANQGSEATYESGFVIDKFPISRPNLTFSTLTVSNMSPEDSSIYLCSGRDGENSPLHFGNGTRLTVT.

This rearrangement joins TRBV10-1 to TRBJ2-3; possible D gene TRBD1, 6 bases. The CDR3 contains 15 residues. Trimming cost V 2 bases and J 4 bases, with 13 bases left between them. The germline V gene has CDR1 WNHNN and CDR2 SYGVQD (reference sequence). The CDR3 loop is CASSEDRLSADTQYF. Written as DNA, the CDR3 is TGCGCCAGCAGTGAGGACAGGTTAAGTGCAGATACGCAGTATTTT.

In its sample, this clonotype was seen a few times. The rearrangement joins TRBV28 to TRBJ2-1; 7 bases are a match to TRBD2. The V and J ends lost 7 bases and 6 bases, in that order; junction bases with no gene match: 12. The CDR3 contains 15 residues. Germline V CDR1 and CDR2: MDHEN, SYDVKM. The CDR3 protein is CASISLRTRINEQFF. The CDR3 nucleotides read TGTGCCAGCATTTCCCTCCGGACTAGAATCAATGAGCAGTTCTTC. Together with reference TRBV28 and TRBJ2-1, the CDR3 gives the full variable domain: DVKVTQSSRYLVKRTGEKVFLECVQDMDHENMFWYRQDPGLGLRLIYFSYDVKMKEKGDIPEGYSVSREKKERFSLILESASTNQTSMYLCASISLRTRINEQFFGPGTRLTVL.

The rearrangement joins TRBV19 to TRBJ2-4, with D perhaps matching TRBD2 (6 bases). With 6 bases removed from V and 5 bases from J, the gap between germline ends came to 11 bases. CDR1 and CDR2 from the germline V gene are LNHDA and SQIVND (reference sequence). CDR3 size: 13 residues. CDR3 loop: CASSPGGQNIQYF. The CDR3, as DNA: TGTGCCAGTAGCCCCGGGGGTCAAAACATTCAGTACTTC.

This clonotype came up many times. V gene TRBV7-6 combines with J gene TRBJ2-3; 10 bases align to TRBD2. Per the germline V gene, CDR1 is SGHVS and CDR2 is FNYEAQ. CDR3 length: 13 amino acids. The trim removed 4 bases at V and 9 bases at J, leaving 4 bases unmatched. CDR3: CASSSLAGSTQYF. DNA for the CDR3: TGTGCCAGCAGCTCACTAGCGGGAAGCACGCAGTATTTT.

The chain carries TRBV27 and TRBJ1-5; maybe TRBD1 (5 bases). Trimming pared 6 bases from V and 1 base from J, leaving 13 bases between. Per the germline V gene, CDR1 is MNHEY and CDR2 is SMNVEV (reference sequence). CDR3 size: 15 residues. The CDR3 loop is CASSPGGGSNQPQHF. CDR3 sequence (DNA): TGTGCCAGCAGCCCCGGTGGGGGAAGCAATCAGCCCCAGCATTTT.

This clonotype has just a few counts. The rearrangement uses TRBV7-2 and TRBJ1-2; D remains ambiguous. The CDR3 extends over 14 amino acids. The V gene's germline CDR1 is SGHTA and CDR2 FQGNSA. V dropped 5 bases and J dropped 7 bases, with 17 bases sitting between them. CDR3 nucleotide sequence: TGTGCCAGCAGCGTTCCGGGATCCCCGGCTGGCTACACCTTC. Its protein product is CASSVPGSPAGYTF.

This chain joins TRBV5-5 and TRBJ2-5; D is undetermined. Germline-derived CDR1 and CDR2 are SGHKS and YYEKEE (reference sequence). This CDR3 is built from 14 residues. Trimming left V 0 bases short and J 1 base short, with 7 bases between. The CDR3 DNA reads TGTGCCAGCAGCTTGGCCTCTACCCAAGAGACCCAGTACTTC. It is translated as CASSLASTQETQYF.

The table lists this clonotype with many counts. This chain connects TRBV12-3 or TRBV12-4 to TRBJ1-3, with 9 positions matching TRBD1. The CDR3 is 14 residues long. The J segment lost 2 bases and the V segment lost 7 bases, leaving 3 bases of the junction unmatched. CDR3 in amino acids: CASKTGGTGNTIYF. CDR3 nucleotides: TGTGCCAGCAAAACAGGGGGCACTGGAAACACCATATATTTT.

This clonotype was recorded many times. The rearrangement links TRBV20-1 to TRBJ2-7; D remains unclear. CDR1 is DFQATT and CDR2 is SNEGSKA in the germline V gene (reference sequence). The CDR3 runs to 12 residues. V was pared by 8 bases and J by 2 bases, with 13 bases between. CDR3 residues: CSYAARTYEQYF. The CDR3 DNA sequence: TGCAGTTACGCTGCGCGGACCTACGAGCAGTACTTC.

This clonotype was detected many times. The chain's CDR3 is CSTPGKLSEQYF. The CDR3, as DNA: TGCAGTACACCCGGGAAACTCAGCGAGCAGTACTTC. The chain recombines TRBV20-1 with TRBJ2-7, with TRBD2 as a possible D gene (5 bases). V shed 8 bases and J shed 6 bases, with 17 bases lying between them. The V gene's germline CDR1 is DFQATT and CDR2 SNEGSKA (reference sequence). This CDR3 comprises 12 residues.

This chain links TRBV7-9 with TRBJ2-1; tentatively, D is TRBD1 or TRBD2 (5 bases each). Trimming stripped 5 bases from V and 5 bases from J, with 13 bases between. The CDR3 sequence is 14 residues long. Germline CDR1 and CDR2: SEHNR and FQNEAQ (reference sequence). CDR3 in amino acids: CASSQLVGHNEQFF. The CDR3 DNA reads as TGTGCCAGCAGCCAGCTTGTGGGACACAATGAGCAGTTCTTC.

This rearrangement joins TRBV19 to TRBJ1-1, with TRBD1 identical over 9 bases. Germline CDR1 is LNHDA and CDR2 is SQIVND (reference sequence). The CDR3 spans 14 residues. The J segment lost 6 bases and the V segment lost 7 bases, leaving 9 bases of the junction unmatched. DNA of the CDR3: TGTGCCAGTACCCCGGACAGGGGAGTCGCTGAAGCTTTCTTT. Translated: CASTPDRGVAEAFF.

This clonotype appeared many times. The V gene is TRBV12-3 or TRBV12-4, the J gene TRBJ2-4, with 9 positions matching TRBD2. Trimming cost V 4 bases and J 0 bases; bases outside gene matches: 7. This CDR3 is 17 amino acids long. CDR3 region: CASSSASGGLAKNIQYF. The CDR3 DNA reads TGTGCCAGCAGTTCTGCCAGCGGGGGGCTAGCCAAAAACATTCAGTACTTC.

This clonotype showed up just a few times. The CDR3 DNA follows: TGTGCCAGCAGTTACTCCTTGGACTACTCGAACACCGGGGAGCTGTTTTTT. It specifies CASSYSLDYSNTGELFF. V gene TRBV2 combines with J gene TRBJ2-2, with a tentative D call TRBD2 (6 bases). Germline CDR1 reads SNHLY; CDR2 reads FYNNEI. The CDR3 has 17 residues. With 5 bases removed from V and 0 bases from J, the gap between germline ends came to 16 bases.

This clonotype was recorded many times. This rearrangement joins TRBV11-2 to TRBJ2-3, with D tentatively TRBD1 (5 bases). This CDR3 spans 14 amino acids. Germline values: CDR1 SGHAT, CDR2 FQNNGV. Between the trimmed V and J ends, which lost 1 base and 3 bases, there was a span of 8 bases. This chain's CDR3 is CASSLARQTDTQYF. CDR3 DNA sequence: TGTGCCAGCAGCTTAGCCCGACAGACAGATACGCAGTATTTT.

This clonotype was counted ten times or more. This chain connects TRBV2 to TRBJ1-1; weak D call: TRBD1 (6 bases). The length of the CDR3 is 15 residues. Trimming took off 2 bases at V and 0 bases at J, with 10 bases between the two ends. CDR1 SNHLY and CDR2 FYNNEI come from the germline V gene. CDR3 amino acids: CASSERTVMNTEAFF. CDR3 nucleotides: TGTGCCAGCAGTGAAAGGACAGTCATGAACACTGAAGCTTTCTTT. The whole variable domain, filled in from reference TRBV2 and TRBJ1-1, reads EPEVTQTPSHQVTQMGQEVILRCVPISNHLYFYWYRQILGQKVEFLVSFYNNEISEKSEIFDDQFSVERPDGSNFTLKIRSTKLEDSAMYFCASSERTVMNTEAFFGQGTRLTVV.